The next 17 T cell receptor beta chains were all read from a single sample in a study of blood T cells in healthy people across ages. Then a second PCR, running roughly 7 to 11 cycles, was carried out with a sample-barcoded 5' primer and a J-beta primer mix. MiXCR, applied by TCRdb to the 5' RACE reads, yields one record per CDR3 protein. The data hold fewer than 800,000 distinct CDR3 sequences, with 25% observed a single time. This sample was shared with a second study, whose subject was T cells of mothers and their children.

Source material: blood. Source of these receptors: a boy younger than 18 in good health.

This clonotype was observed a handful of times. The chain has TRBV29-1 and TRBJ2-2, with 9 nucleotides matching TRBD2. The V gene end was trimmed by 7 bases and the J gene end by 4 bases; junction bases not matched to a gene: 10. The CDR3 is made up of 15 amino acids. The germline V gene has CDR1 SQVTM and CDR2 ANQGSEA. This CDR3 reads CSAFRGGASTGELFF. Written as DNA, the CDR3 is TGCAGCGCCTTTCGCGGGGGGGCCTCCACCGGGGAGCTGTTTTTT.

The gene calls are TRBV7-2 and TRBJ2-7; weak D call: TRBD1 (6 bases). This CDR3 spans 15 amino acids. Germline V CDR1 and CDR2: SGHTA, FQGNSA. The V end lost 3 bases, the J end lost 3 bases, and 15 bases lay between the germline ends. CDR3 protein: CASSLVQGPDYEQYF. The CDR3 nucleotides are TGTGCCAGCAGCTTGGTTCAGGGGCCGGACTACGAGCAGTACTTC.

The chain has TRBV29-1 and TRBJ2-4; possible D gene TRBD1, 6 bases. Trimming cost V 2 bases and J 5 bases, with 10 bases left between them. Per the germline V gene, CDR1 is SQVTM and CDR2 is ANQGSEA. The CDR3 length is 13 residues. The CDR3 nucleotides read TGCAGCGTTGAAACAGGGACCCAAAACATTCAGTACTTC. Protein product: CSVETGTQNIQYF.

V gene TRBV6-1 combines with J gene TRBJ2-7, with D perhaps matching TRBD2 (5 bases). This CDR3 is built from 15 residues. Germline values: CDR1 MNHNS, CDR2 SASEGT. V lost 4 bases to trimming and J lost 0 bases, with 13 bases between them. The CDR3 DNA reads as TGTGCCAGCAGTGGTGGCGTAGCGAGCTCCTACGAGCAGTACTTC. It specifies CASSGGVASSYEQYF.

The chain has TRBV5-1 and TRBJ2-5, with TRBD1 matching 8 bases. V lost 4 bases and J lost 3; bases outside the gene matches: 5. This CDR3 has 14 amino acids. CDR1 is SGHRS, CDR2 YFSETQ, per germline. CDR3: CASSPETGEETQYF. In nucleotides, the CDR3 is TGCGCCAGCAGCCCCGAGACAGGGGAAGAGACCCAGTACTTC.

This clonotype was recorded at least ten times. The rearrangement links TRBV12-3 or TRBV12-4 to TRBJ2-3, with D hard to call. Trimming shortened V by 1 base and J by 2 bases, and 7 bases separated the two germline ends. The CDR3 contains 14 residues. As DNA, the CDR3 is TGTGCCAGCAGTTTAGGAGCTTTCACAGATACGCAGTATTTT. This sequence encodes CASSLGAFTDTQYF.

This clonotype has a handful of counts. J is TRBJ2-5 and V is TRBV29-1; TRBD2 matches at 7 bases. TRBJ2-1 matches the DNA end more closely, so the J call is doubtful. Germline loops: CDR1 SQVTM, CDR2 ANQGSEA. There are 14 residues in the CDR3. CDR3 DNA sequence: TGCAGCGTTGAAGTCCTAGCGGAGTACAATGAGCAGTTCTTC. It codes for CSVEVLAEYNEQFF.

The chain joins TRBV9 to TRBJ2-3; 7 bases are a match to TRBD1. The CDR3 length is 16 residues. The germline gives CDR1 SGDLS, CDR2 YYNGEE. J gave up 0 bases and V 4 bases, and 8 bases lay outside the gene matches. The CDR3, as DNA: TGTGCCAGCAGCCCAGAACAGGGGCTGAGCACAGATACGCAGTATTTT. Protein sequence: CASSPEQGLSTDTQYF.

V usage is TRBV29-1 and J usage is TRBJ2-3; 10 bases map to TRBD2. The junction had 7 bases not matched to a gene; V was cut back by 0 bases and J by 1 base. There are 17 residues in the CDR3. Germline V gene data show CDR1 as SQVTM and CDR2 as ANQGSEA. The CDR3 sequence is CSVEEGLAADGTDTQYF. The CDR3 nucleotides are TGCAGCGTTGAAGAAGGACTAGCGGCAGACGGCACAGATACGCAGTATTTT.

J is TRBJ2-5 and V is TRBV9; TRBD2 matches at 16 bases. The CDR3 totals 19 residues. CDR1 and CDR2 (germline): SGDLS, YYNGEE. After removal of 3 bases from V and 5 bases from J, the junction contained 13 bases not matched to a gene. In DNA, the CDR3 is TGTGCCAGCAGCGCCTCCGGGACTAGCGGGGGGGACGTCCGGGAGACCCAGTACTTC. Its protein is CASSASGTSGGDVRETQYF.

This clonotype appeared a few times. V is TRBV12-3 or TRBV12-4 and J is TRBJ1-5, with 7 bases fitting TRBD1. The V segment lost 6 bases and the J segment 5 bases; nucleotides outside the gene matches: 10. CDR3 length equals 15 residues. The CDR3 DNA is TGTGCCAGCAGCAAAGGACAGGCGATCGATCAGCCCCAGCATTTT. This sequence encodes CASSKGQAIDQPQHF.

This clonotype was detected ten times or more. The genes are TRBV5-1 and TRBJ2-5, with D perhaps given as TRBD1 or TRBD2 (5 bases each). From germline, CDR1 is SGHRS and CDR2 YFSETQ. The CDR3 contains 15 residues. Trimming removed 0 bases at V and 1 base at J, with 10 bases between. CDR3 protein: CASSLVLGTQETQYF. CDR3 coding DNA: TGCGCCAGCAGCTTGGTGTTGGGGACCCAAGAGACCCAGTACTTC.

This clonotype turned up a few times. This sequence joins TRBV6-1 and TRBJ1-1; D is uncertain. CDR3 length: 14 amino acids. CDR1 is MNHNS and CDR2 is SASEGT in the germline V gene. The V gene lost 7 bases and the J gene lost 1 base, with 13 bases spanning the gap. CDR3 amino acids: CASIREPWNTEAFF. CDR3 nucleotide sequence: TGTGCCAGCATCCGGGAACCCTGGAACACTGAAGCTTTCTTT.

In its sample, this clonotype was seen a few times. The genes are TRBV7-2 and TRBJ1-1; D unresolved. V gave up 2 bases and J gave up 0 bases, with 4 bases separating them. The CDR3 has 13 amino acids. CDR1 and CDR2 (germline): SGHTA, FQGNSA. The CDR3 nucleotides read TGTGCCAGCAGCTTACACATGAACACTGAAGCTTTCTTT. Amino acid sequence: CASSLHMNTEAFF.

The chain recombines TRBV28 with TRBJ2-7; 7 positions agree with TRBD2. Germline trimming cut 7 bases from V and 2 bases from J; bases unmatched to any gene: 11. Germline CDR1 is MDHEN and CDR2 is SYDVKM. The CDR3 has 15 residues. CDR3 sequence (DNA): TGTGCCAGCAACCTAGGACTAGGAAAGACCTACGAGCAGTACTTC. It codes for CASNLGLGKTYEQYF.

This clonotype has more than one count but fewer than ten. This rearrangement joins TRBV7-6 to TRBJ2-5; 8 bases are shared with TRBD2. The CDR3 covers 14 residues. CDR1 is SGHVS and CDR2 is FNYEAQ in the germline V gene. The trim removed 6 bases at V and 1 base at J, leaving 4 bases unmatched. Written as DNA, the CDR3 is TGTGCCAGCAGTTGGAGCGGGAGCCAAGAGACCCAGTACTTC. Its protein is CASSWSGSQETQYF.

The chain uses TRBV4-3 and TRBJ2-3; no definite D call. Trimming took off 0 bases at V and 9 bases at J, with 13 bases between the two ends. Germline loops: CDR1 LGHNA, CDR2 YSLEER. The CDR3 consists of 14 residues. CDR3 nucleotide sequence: TGCGCCAGCAGCCAAGATCGAAGGGAAGGCACGCAGTATTTT. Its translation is CASSQDRREGTQYF.